This TCR beta chain was recorded in a study of beta chain features in type 1 diabetes. Findings of the study overall: Although PCR might favor shorter templates, it would do so equally in patients and controls.

The entirety of the isolated RNA underwent reverse transcription, so expressed TCRB transcripts were sequenced. Clones were read by immunoSEQ multiplex PCR, and TCRdb kept only the in-frame ones, dropping some. The sample has some 900,000 clones; 17% are singletons. Concerning this clone itself: The antigen is not known.

The CDR3 has 13 amino acids. Germline V lookup: CDR1 MNHEY, CDR2 SVGAGI. V was trimmed by 6 bases and J by 6 bases, leaving 14 bases between them. This receptor was identified in a woman aged 18-29 years in good health. This sequence joins TRBV6-5 and TRBJ1-2, with D uncertain. Sequencing was performed on naive CD4+ T cells from blood. This CDR3 reads CASSNFKTDGYTF. DNA of the CDR3: TGTGCCAGCAGCAACTTTAAAACGGATGGCTACACCTTC.